The clone carrying this T cell receptor (beta chain) was seen at least ten times. No antigen is known for it. The V and J ends lost 1 base and 6 bases respectively, with 13 bases between them. The CDR3 length is 15 residues. The germline V gene encodes CDR1 ENHRY and CDR2 SYGVKD. What was amplified from RNA transcripts were TCR beta CDR3 regions. HTBI primers were used for first-round RT-PCR of the TCR CDR3. TCRdb reprocessed the multiplex PCR reads via MiXCR and lists one record per CDR3 protein. The repertoire holds some 600,000 distinct CDR3 sequences, with approximately 15% as singletons. The entry originates in a study of T cells in Graves' hyperthyroidism and ophthalmopathy. Across the whole study: Once the initial diagnosis was made, peripheral blood was obtained before any treatment.

Findings and caveats of the study: From stable hyperthyroidism, ophthalmopathy was set apart by a 13 V-J model.

The sample was blood. The chain employs TRBV10-3 and TRBJ2-1; D not certain. The receptor was derived from a woman in her 30s with Graves' hyperthyroidism that later progressed to Graves' ophthalmopathy. The CDR3 DNA follows: TGTGCCATCAGTGAGTGGATGGTGAGCCGCAATGAGCAGTTCTTC. It encodes CAISEWMVSRNEQFF.